This T cell receptor beta chain was retrieved from a study of cytomegalovirus exposure and HLA in healthy donors. PCR employed 60 Vbeta and 13 Jbeta primers. Clones were read by immunoSEQ multiplex PCR, and TCRdb kept only the in-frame ones, dropping some. Of around 140,000 clones in the sample, more than 75% were seen once. From germline, CDR1 is MDHEN and CDR2 SYDVKM. The CDR3 has 14 amino acids. With V trimmed by 6 bases and J by 5 bases, 7 bases remained unmatched. This sequence originates from a woman younger than 35 in good health and CMV-seropositive. This rearrangement joins TRBV28 to TRBJ1-5, with 7 positions matching TRBD1. The sample consisted of PBMCs. CDR3 sequence reads: CASSPDRADQPQHF. The CDR3 region has the DNA TGTGCCAGCAGCCCCGACAGGGCAGATCAGCCCCAGCATTTT.